This TCR beta chain was captured by sequencing in a study of blood T cell repertoires in COVID-19. V lost 4 bases to trimming and J lost 5 bases; unmatched junction nucleotides: 14. CDR3 length: 17 amino acids. Germline values: CDR1 SGHNT, CDR2 YYREEE (reference sequence). Assay used: immunoSEQ multiplex PCR; TCRdb lists only in-frame clones, some missing. The sample yields 300,000 or so clones, around nine tenths seen once. Sequenced material: peripheral blood. The clonotype originates from a man aged 65-85 years with acute or convalescent COVID-19. The rearrangement uses TRBV5-4 and TRBJ2-2; TRBD1 aligns across 7 bases. CDR3: CASSPGTVIGQTGELFF. DNA of the CDR3: TGTGCCAGCAGCCCCGGGACAGTCATAGGTCAGACCGGGGAGCTGTTTTTT. The variable domain in full, with the rest retrieved from reference TRBV5-4 and TRBJ2-2, is ETGVTQSPTHLIKTRGQQVTLRCSSQSGHNTVSWYQQALGQGPQFIFQYYREEENGRGNFPPRFSGLQFPNYSSELNVNALELDDSALYLCASSPGTVIGQTGELFFGEGSRLTVL.